This TCR beta chain was sequenced during a study of T cells in localized non-small cell lung cancer. The germline gives CDR1 SGDLS, CDR2 YYNGEE. Trimming removed 5 bases from V and 9 bases from J; junction bases left unmatched: 11. This CDR3 contains 15 residues. Study-wide points: Multi-region tumor sequencing was not done, so intratumor heterogeneity could not be excluded. Patients showing higher blood T cell density tended to see longer overall survival. Compared with tumor, uninvolved adjacent lung displayed greater T cell clonality, ranking highest overall. Appearance in adjacent lung was seen for a median around 60 of the top 100 tumor clones.

Remarks on this clone: Its antigen remains unidentified.

The table came from immunoSEQ multiplex PCR; TCRdb's copy has only in-frame clones and leaves some out. Of approximately 5,000 clones in the sample, roughly 84% were seen once. The chain carries TRBV9 and TRBJ2-1; TRBD2 aligns across 10 bases. This specimen consisted of peripheral blood mononuclear cells, obtained before any cancer treatment. This TCR was sampled from a female donor at least 60 years old with stage II lung adenocarcinoma. The CDR3 bases are TGTGCCAGCAGTGTCCAAGCGGGAGGGCCACGTGAGCAGTTCTTC. The encoded protein is CASSVQAGGPREQFF. The full variable domain, with the rest looked up from reference TRBV9 and TRBJ2-1, is DSGVTQTPKHLITATGQRVTLRCSPRSGDLSVYWYQQSLDQGLQFLIQYYNGEERAKGNILERFSAQQFPDLHSELNLSSLELGDSALYFCASSVQAGGPREQFFGPGTRLTVL.